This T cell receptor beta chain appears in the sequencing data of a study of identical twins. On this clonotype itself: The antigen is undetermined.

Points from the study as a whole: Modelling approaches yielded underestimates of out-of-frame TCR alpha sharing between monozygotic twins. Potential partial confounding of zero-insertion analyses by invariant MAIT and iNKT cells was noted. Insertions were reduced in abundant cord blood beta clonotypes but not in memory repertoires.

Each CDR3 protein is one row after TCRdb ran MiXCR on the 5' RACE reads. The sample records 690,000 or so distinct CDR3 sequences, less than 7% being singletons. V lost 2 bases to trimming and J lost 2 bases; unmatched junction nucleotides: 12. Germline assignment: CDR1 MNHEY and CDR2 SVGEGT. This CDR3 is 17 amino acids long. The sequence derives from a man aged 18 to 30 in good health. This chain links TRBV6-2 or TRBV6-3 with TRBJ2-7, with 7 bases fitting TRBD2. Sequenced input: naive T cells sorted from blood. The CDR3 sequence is CASSYRASGIPPYEQYV. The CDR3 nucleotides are TGTGCCAGCAGTTACCGAGCTAGCGGAATACCGCCCTACGAGCAGTACGTC.